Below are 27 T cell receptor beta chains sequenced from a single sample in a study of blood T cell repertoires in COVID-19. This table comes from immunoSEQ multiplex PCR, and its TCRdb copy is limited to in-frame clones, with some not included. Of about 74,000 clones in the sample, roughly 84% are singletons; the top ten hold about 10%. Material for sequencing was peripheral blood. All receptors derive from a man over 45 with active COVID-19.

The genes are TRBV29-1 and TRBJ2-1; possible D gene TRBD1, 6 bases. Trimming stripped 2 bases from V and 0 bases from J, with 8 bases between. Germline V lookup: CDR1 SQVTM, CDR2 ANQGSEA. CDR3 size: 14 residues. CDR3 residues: CSVELDSSYNEQFF. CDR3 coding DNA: TGCAGCGTTGAATTGGACAGCTCCTACAATGAGCAGTTCTTC.

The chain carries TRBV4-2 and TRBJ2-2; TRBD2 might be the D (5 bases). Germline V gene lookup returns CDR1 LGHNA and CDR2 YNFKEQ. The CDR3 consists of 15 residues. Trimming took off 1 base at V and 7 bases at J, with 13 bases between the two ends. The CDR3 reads CASSQGLAKSGELFF. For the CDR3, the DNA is TGTGCCAGCAGCCAAGGGCTAGCTAAGAGCGGGGAGCTGTTTTTT.

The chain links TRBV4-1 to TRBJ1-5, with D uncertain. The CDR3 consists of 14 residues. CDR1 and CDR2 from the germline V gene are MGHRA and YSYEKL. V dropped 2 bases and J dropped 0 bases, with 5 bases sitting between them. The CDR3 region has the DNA TGCGCCAGCAGCCAACCGGGTAGCAATCAGCCCCAGCATTTT. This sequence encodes CASSQPGSNQPQHF.

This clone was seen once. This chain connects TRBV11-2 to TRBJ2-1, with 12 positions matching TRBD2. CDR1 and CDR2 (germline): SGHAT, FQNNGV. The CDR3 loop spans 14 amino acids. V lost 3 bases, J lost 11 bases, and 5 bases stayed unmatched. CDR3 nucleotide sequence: TGTGCCAGCAGCTTCACGACTAGCGGGAGCCAGCAGTTCTTC. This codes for CASSFTTSGSQQFF.

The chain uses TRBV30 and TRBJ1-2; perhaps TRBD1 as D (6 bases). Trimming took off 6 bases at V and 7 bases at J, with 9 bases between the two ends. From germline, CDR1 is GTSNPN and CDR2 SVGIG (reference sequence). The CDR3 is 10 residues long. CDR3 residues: CACRGSGYTF. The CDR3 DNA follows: TGTGCCTGCAGGGGATCTGGCTACACCTTC.

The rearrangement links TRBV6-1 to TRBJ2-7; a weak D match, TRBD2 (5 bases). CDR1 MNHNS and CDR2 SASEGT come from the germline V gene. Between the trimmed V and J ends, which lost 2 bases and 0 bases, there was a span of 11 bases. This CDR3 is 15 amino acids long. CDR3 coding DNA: TGTGCCAGCAGTGAAAGAGGGTCGTACTCCTACGAGCAGTACTTC. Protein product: CASSERGSYSYEQYF.

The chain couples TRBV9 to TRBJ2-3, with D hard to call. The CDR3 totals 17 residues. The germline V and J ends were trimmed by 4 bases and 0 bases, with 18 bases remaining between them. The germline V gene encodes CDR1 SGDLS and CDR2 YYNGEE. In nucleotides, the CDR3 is TGTGCCAGCAGCCCCTTCCCACGCCCCGGGAGCACAGATACGCAGTATTTT. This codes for CASSPFPRPGSTDTQYF.

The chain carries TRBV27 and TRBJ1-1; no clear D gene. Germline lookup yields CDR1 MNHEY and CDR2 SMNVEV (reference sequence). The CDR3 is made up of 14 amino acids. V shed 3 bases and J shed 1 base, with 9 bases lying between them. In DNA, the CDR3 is TGTGCCAGCAGTTTCTCCCCGGGGAACACTGAAGCTTTCTTT. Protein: CASSFSPGNTEAFF.

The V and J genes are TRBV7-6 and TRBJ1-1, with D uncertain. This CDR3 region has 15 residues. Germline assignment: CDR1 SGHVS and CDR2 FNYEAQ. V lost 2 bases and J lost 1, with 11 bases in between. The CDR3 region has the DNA TGTGCCAGCAGCTTACTTTCTGAGCCGAACACTGAAGCTTTCTTT. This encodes CASSLLSEPNTEAFF.

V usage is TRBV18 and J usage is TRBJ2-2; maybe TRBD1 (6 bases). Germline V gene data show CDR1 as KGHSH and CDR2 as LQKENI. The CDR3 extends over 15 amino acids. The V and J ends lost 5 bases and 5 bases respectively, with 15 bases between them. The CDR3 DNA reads TGTGCCAGCTCAACAGCTACAGGGACGACCGGGGAGCTGTTTTTT. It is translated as CASSTATGTTGELFF.

The CDR3 DNA reads as TGCGCCAGCAGCTTGGGGGACACAACTAACACCGGGGAGCTGTTTTTT. This translates into CASSLGDTTNTGELFF. The rearrangement links TRBV5-1 to TRBJ2-2; D is perhaps TRBD1 (6 bases). V shed 0 bases and J shed 2 bases, with 11 bases lying between them. Germline V lookup: CDR1 SGHRS, CDR2 YFSETQ. The CDR3 totals 16 residues.

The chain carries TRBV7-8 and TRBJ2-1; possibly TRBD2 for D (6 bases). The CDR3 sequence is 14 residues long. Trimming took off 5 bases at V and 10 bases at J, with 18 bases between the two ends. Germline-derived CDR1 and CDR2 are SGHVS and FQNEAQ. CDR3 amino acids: CASSPAPLALEQFF. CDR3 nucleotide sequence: TGTGCCAGCAGCCCCGCCCCACTAGCCTTAGAGCAGTTCTTC.

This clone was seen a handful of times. Here the CDR3 reads CASSRGQPYYEQYF. The CDR3 nucleotides read TGTGCCAGCAGTAGGGGACAGCCATACTACGAGCAGTACTTC. The chain carries TRBV27 and TRBJ2-7, with 7 bases matching TRBD1. V dropped 5 bases and J dropped 3; count of bases not matched to a gene: 7. Germline-derived CDR1 and CDR2 are MNHEY and SMNVEV (reference sequence). The CDR3 consists of 14 residues.

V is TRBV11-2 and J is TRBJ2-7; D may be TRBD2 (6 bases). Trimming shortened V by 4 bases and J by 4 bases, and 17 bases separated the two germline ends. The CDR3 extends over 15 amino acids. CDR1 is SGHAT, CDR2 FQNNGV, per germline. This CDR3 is CASSSGRAGGYEQYF. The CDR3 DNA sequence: TGTGCCAGCAGCTCCGGTCGGGCCGGGGGATACGAGCAGTACTTC.

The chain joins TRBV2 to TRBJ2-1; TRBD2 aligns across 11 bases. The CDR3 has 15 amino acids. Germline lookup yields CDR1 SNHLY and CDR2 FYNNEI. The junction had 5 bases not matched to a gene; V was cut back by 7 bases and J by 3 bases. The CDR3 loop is CASTKGLADYNEQFF. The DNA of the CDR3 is TGTGCCAGCACTAAGGGACTAGCGGACTACAATGAGCAGTTCTTC.

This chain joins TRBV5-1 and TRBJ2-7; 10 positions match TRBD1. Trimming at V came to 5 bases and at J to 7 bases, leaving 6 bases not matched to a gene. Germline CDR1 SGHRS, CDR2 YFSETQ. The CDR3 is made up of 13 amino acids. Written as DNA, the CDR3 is TGCGCCAGCAGGGACAGGGGGGTCGGAGAGCAGTACTTC. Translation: CASRDRGVGEQYF.

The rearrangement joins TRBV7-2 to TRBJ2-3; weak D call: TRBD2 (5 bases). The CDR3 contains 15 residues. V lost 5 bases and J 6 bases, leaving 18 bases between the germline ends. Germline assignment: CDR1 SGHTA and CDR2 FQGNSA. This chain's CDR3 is CASSRRGYNNDTQYF. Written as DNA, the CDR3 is TGTGCCAGCAGCCGGAGAGGGTATAACAACGATACGCAGTATTTT.

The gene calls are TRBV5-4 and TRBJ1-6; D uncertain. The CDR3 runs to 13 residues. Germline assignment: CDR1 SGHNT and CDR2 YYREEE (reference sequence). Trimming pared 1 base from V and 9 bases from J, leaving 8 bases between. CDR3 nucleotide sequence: TGTGCCAGCAGCTTGTTAGGGAGTTCACCCCTCCACTTT. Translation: CASSLLGSSPLHF.

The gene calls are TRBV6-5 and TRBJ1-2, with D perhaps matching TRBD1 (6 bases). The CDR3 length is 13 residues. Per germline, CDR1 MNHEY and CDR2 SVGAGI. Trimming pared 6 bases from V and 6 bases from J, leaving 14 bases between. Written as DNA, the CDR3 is TGTGCCAGCAGGACGGACAGAGCCCATGGCTACACCTTC. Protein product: CASRTDRAHGYTF.

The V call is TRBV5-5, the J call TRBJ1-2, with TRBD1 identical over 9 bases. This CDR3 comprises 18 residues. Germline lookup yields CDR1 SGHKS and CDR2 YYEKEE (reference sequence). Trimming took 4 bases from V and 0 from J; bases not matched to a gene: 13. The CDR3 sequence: CASSLTGTGPPANYGYTF. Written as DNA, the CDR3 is TGTGCCAGCAGCCTCACCGGGACAGGGCCGCCCGCTAACTATGGCTACACCTTC.

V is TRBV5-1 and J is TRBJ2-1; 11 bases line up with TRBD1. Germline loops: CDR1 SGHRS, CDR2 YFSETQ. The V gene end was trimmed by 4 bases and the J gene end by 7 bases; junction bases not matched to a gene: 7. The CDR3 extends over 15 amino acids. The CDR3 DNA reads TGCGCCAGCAGCGTGCTAGGGACAGGGGGTAATGAGCAGTTCTTC. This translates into CASSVLGTGGNEQFF.

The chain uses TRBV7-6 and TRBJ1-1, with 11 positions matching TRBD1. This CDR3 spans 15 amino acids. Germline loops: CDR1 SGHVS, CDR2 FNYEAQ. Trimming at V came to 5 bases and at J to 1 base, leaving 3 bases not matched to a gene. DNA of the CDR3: TGTGCCAGCAGCCTAGGACAGGGGGCGAACACTGAAGCTTTCTTT. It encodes CASSLGQGANTEAFF.

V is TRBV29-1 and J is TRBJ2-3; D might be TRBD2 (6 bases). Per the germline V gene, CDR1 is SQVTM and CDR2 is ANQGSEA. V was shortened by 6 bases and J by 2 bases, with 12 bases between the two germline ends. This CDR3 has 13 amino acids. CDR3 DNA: TGCAGCGTGGAGGGCACTTACACAGATACGCAGTATTTT. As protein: CSVEGTYTDTQYF.

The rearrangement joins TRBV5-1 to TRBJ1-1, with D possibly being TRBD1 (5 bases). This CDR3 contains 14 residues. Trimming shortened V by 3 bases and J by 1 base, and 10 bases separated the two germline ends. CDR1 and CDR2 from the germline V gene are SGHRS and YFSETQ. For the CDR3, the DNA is TGCGCCAGCAGCTCCGGACACCCGAACACTGAAGCTTTCTTT. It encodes CASSSGHPNTEAFF.

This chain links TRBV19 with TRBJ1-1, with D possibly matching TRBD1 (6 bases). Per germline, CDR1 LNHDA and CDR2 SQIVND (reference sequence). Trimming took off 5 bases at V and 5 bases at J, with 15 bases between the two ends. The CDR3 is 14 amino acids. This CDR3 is CASSAAHRETEAFF. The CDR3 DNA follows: TGTGCCAGTAGTGCCGCTCACAGGGAAACTGAAGCTTTCTTT. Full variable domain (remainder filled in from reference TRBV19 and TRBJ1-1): DGGITQSPKYLFRKEGQNVTLSCEQNLNHDAMYWYRQDPGQGLRLIYYSQIVNDFQKGDIAEGYSVSREKKESFPLTVTSAQKNPTAFYLCASSAAHRETEAFFGQGTRLTVV.

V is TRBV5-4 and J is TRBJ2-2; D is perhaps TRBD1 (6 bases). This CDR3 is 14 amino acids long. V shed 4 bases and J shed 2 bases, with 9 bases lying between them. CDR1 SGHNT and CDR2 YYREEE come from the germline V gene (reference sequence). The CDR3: CASSPRGNTGELFF. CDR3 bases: TGTGCCAGCAGCCCCAGGGGTAACACCGGGGAGCTGTTTTTT.

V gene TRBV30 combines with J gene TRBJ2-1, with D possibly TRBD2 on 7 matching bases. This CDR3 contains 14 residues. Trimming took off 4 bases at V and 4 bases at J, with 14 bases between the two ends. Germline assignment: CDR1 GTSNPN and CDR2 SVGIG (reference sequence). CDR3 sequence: CAWTDEGGYNEQFF. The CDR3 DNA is TGTGCCTGGACTGATGAGGGGGGGTACAATGAGCAGTTCTTC.